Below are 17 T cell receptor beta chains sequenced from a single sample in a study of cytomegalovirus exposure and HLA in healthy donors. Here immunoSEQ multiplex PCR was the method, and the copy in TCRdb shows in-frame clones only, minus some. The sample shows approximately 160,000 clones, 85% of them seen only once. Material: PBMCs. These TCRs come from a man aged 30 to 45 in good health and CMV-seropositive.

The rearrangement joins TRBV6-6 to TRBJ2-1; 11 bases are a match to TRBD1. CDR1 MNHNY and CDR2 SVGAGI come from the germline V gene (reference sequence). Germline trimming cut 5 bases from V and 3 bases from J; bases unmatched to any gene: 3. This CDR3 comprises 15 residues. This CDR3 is CASSLGTGGYNEQFF. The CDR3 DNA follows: TGTGCCAGCAGTCTCGGGACAGGGGGCTACAATGAGCAGTTCTTC.

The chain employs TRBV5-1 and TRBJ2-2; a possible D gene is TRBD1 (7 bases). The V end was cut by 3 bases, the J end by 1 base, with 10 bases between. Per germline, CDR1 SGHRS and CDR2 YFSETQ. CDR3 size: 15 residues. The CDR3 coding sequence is TGCGCCAGCAGCTCGCAGGGGGGGAACACCGGGGAGCTGTTTTTT. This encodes CASSSQGGNTGELFF.

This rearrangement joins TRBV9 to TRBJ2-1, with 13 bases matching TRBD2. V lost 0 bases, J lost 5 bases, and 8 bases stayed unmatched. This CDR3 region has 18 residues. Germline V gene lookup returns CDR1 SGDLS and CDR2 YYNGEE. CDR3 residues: CASSVERGLAGIHNEQFF. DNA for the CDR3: TGTGCCAGCAGCGTAGAGCGGGGACTAGCGGGAATCCACAATGAGCAGTTCTTC.

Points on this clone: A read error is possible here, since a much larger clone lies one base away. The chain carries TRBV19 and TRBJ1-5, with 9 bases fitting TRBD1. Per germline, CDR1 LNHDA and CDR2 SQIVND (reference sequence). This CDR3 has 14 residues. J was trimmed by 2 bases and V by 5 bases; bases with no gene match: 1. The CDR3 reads CASSWTGGNQPQHF. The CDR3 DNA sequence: TGTGCCAGTAGTTGGACAGGGGGCAATCAGCCCCAGCATTTT.

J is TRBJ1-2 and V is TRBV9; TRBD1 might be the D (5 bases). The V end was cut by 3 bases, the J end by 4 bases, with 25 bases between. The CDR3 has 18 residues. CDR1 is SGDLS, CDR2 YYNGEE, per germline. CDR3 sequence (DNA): TGTGCCAGCAGCGCCACGCCAGGAGGGGCCGATCGTCGCTATGGCTACACCTTC. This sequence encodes CASSATPGGADRRYGYTF.

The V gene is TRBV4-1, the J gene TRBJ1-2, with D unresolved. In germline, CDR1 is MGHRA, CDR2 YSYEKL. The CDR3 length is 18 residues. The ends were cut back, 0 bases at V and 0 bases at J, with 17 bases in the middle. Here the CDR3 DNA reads TGCGCCAGCAGCCAAGATCAGGCTGTAATCCGAGCTAACTATGGCTACACCTTC. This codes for CASSQDQAVIRANYGYTF.

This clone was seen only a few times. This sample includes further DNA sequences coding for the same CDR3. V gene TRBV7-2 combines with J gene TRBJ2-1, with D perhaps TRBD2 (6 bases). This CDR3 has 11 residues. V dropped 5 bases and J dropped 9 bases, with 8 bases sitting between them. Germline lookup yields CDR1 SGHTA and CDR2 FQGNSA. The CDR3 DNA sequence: TGTGCCAGCAGCCTCGGGGGTGAGCAGTTCTTC. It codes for CASSLGGEQFF.

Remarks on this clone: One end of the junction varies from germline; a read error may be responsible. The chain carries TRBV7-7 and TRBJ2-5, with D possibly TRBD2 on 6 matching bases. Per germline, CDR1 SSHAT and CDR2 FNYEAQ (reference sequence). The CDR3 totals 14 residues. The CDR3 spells CASSLGAGLEGQYF. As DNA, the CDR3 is TGTGCTAGCAGCTTAGGTGCGGGTTTGGAGGGCCAGTACTTC.

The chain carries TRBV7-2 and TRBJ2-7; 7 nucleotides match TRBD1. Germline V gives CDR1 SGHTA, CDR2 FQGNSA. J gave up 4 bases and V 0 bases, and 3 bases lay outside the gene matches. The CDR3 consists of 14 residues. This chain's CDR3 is CASSLAQGKYEQYF. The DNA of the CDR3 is TGTGCCAGCAGCTTAGCACAGGGGAAGTACGAGCAGTACTTC.

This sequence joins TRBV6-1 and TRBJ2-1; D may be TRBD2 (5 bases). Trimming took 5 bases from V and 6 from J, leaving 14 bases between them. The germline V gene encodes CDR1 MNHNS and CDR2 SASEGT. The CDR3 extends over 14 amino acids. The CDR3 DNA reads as TGTGCCAGCAGTCCCACCGCACTAGGCAATGAGCAGTTCTTC. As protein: CASSPTALGNEQFF.

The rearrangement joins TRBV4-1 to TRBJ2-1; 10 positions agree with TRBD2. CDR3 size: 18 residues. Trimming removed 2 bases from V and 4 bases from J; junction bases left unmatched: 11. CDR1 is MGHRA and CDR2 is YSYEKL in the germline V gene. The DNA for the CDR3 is TGCGCCAGCAGCCAAACCGATCGGACTAGCGGACCATACAATGAGCAGTTCTTC. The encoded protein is CASSQTDRTSGPYNEQFF.

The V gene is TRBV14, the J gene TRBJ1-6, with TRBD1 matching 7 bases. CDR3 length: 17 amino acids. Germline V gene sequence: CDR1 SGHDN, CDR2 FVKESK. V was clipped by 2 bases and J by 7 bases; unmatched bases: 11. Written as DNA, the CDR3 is TGTGCCAGCAGCCAACTCTCCGGGACAGCTGCGAATTCACCCCTCCACTTT. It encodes CASSQLSGTAANSPLHF.

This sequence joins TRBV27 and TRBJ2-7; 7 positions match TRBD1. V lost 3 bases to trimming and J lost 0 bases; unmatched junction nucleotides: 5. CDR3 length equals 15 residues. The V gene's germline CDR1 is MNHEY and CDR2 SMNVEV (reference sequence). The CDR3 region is CASSFSQGFSYEQYF. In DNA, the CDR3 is TGTGCCAGCAGTTTCTCACAGGGGTTCTCCTACGAGCAGTACTTC.

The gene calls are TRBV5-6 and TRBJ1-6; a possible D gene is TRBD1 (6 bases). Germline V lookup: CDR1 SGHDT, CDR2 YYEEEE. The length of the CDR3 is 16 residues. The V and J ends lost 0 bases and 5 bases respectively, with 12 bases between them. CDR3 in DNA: TGTGCCAGCAGCTTGGCCTCAGGGGCCGATAATTCACCCCTCCACTTT. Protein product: CASSLASGADNSPLHF.

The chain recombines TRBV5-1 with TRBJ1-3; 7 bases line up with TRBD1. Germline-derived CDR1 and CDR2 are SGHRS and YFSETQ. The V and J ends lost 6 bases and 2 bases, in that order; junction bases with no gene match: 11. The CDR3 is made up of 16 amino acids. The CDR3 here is CASKDGQAGTGNTIYF. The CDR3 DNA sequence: TGCGCCAGCAAGGATGGACAGGCCGGGACTGGAAACACCATATATTTT.

CDR3 sequence reads: CASRGVGDTEAFF. In DNA, the CDR3 is TGTGCCAGCAGGGGTGTTGGGGACACTGAAGCTTTCTTT. The chain links TRBV18 to TRBJ1-1, with a tentative D call TRBD1 (5 bases). There are 13 residues in the CDR3. Trimming took off 8 bases at V and 3 bases at J, with 13 bases between the two ends. Looked up from germline, CDR1 is KGHSH and CDR2 is LQKENI.

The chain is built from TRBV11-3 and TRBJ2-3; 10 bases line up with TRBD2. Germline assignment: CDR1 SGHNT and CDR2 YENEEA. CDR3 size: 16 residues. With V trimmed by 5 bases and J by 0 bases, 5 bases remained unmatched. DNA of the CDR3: TGTGCCAGCAGCATCCTAGCGGGGGTTAGCACAGATACGCAGTATTTT. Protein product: CASSILAGVSTDTQYF.